The 6 T cell receptor beta chains below all came from one sample that was sequenced in a study of T cells after yellow fever vaccination. TCRdb reprocessed the 5' RACE reads via MiXCR and lists one record per CDR3 protein. The sample lists approximately 300,000 distinct CDR3 sequences; approximately 12% were seen once. The sample in question was CD4+ T cells sorted from PBMCs, obtained 45 days after the yellow fever booster vaccination. The receptor source for this set is a young man who received the YFV17D yellow fever vaccine.

The sample holds many counts of this clonotype. The chain is built from TRBV5-1 and TRBJ2-7; D is perhaps TRBD1 or TRBD2 (5 bases each). Germline CDR1 reads SGHRS; CDR2 reads YFSETQ. V was pared by 2 bases and J by 0 bases, with 12 bases between. This CDR3 has 15 amino acids. The CDR3 DNA sequence: TGCGCCAGCAGCTTAGGGACGGCGAGCTCCTACGAGCAGTACGTC. Translating gives CASSLGTASSYEQYV.

This sequence joins TRBV21-1 and TRBJ1-5; the table gives TRBD1 as D, unverified against the DNA. TRBV21-1 is given as a pseudogene. The CDR3 spans 14 residues. In nucleotides, the CDR3 is TGTGCCAGTAGATTGTCCCAACAGGATCAGCCCCAGCATTTT. Protein product: CASRLSQQDQPQHF.

This clonotype was recorded a few times. The rearrangement uses TRBV4-3 and TRBJ2-1; tentative D call: TRBD1 (5 bases). The CDR3 runs to 15 residues. Trimming removed 1 base at V and 0 bases at J, with 7 bases between. The germline V gene encodes CDR1 LGHNA and CDR2 YSLEER. The CDR3 DNA sequence: TGCGCCAGCAGCCAAGTGGGGCACTCCTACAATGAGCAGTTCTTC. This translates into CASSQVGHSYNEQFF.

The J gene is TRBJ2-5, the V gene TRBV9, with D perhaps matching TRBD1 (6 bases). Deletions cut 4 bases from V and 5 bases from J, with 12 bases between. The CDR3 has 13 amino acids. The germline V gene encodes CDR1 SGDLS and CDR2 YYNGEE. The CDR3 loop is CASSRQGFETQYF. DNA for the CDR3: TGTGCCAGCAGCCGGCAGGGGTTTGAGACCCAGTACTTC.

V usage is TRBV11-3 and J usage is TRBJ2-1; 9 bases match TRBD2. V lost 3 bases to trimming and J lost 7 bases; unmatched junction nucleotides: 7. The germline CDR1 and CDR2 sequences are SGHNT and YENEEA. The CDR3 covers 15 residues. The CDR3 loop is CASSLGGGATNEQFF. For the CDR3, the DNA is TGTGCCAGCAGCTTGGGCGGGGGGGCGACTAATGAGCAGTTCTTC.

In its sample, this clonotype was seen a few times. Because the CDR3's place on the DNA is in doubt, the DNA is left out and the CDR3 is given as listed by TCRdb. V gene TRBV21-1 combines with J gene TRBJ2-7; no check of the table's D call, TRBD2, against the DNA was made. TRBV21-1 is assigned pseudogene status. The CDR3 has 14 amino acids, counting both end residues. CDR3 sequence: CAYAVGEGTYEQYV.